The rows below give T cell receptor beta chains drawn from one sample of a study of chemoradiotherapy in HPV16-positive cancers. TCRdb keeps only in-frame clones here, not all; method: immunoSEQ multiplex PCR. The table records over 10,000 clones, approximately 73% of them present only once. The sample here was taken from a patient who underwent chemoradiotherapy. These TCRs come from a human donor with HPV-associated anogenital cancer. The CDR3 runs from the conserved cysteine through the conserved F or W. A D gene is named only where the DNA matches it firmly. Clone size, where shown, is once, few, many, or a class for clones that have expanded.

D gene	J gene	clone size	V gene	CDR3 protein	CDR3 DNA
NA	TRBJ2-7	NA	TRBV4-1	CASSQGPLALYEQYF	TGCGCCAGCAGCCAAGGCCCCCTAGCGCTCTACGAGCAGTACTTC
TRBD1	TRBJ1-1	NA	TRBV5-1	CASSYNDRAGEAFF	TGCGCCAGCAGCTACAATGACAGGGCCGGTGAAGCTTTCTTT
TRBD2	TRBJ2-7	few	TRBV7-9	CASSPGTSVGYNEQYF	TGTGCCAGCAGCCCAGGGACTAGCGTTGGGTACAACGAGCAGTACTTC
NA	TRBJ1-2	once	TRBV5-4	CASSFTGSGYTF	TGTGCCAGCAGCTTCACGGGTTCAGGCTACACCTTC
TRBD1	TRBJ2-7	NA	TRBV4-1	CASSPLPTGIYEQYF	TGCGCCAGCAGCCCCCTCCCGACAGGGATCTACGAGCAGTACTTC
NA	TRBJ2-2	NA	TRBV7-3	CASSLQQGYTGELFF	TGTGCCAGCAGCTTACAACAGGGTTACACCGGGGAGCTGTTTTTT
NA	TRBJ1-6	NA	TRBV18	CASSPGDRSPLHF	TGTGCCAGCTCCCCAGGGGACCGGTCACCCCTCCACTTT
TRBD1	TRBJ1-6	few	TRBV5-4	CASSTTGSSYSPLHF	TGTGCCAGCAGCACGACAGGGTCCTCGTATTCACCCCTCCACTTT
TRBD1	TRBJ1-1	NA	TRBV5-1	CASRGQGSTEAFF	TGCGCCAGCAGGGGACAGGGGAGCACTGAAGCTTTCTTT
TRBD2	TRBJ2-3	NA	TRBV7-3	CASSYRGGSTDTQYF	TGTGCCAGCAGCTACCGCGGGGGGAGCACAGATACGCAGTATTTT